These 2 T cell receptor beta chains came from one sample sequenced in a study of T cells in Graves' hyperthyroidism and ophthalmopathy. The TCR beta CDR3 regions underwent amplification using RNA transcripts as the source. Carried out on the TCR CDR3, a first-round RT-PCR used the HTBI primer set. Each CDR3 protein is one row after TCRdb ran MiXCR on the multiplex PCR reads. The sample lists hundreds of thousands of distinct CDR3 sequences, roughly 14% occurring once. Material: blood. These receptors were obtained from a woman aged 40 to 50 with Graves' ophthalmopathy.

The CDR3 DNA is TGTGCCAGCAGTTCCGCGGGGGGGAACACTGAAGCTTTCTTT. Translated, it gives CASSSAGGNTEAFF. The rearrangement links TRBV28 to TRBJ1-1, with TRBD1 as a possible D gene (5 bases). CDR3 size: 14 residues. CDR1 is MDHEN and CDR2 is SYDVKM in the germline V gene. Trimming shortened V by 4 bases and J by 1 base, and 10 bases separated the two germline ends.

This clonotype was seen a few times. The chain links TRBV4-1 to TRBJ2-2; 8 bases are shared with TRBD2. From germline, CDR1 is MGHRA and CDR2 YSYEKL. Unmatched junction bases numbered 6, after V lost 5 bases and J lost 1 base. This CDR3 contains 16 residues. In nucleotides, the CDR3 is TGCGCCAGCAGCAAGAGCGGGAGCGGGAACACCGGGGAGCTGTTTTTT. Translating it yields CASSKSGSGNTGELFF.